Presented here are 7 T cell receptor beta chains from one specimen sequenced in a study of shared clonotypes between healthy human individuals. Measured with immunoSEQ multiplex PCR; TCRdb has only the in-frame clones, and not every one. In the table there are fewer than 600,000 clones, roughly 78% of which are singletons. The sample comprised PBMCs. The origin of the receptors is a woman aged 40 to 55 in good health. Some clones in this sample may be carry-over from other donors' samples.

The chain employs TRBV6-1 and TRBJ2-3; D is perhaps TRBD1 or TRBD2 (6 bases each). The germline V gene has CDR1 MNHNS and CDR2 SASEGT. CDR3 size: 16 residues. V shed 0 bases and J shed 5 bases, with 15 bases lying between them. This chain's CDR3 is CASSEALYGGRDTQYF. The CDR3 nucleotides read TGTGCCAGCAGTGAAGCGCTTTACGGGGGCAGAGATACGCAGTATTTT.

The rearrangement uses TRBV7-9 and TRBJ1-2, with D perhaps matching TRBD1 (6 bases). CDR3 length: 14 residues. Deletions cut 4 bases from V and 7 bases from J, with 16 bases between. The V gene's germline CDR1 is SEHNR and CDR2 FQNEAQ (reference sequence). The CDR3 sequence is CASSSEGGLGGYTF. In DNA, the CDR3 is TGTGCCAGCAGCTCTGAAGGGGGTCTGGGTGGCTACACCTTC.

A single count supports this clone. The chain links TRBV19 to TRBJ2-2, with D possibly matching TRBD1 (5 bases). Germline assignment: CDR1 LNHDA and CDR2 SQIVND (reference sequence). The CDR3 is 17 amino acids. V dropped 2 bases and J dropped 0 bases, with 13 bases sitting between them. The CDR3 nucleotides are TGTGCCAGTAGTATATCCTTAGGGGCATCGAACACCGGGGAGCTGTTTTTT. Translating it yields CASSISLGASNTGELFF. Full variable domain (rest looked up from reference TRBV19 and TRBJ2-2): DGGITQSPKYLFRKEGQNVTLSCEQNLNHDAMYWYRQDPGQGLRLIYYSQIVNDFQKGDIAEGYSVSREKKESFPLTVTSAQKNPTAFYLCASSISLGASNTGELFFGEGSRLTVL.

The chain carries TRBV5-4 and TRBJ1-5, with unresolved D. The CDR3 sequence is 12 residues long. Per the germline V gene, CDR1 is SGHNT and CDR2 is YYREEE (reference sequence). Deletions cut 3 bases from V and 10 bases from J, with 11 bases between. The CDR3 protein is CASSSPGGPQHF. The CDR3 region has the DNA TGTGCCAGCAGCTCTCCCGGCGGACCCCAGCATTTT.

The rearrangement links TRBV11-1 to TRBJ2-1, with 13 bases identical to TRBD2. After removal of 6 bases from V and 6 bases from J, the junction contained 14 bases not matched to a gene. There are 18 residues in the CDR3. The germline V gene has CDR1 SGHAT and CDR2 FQDESV (reference sequence). The CDR3 DNA is TGTGCCAGCAGTATATCCCCCGTAGGACTAGCGGGAGCCAATGAGCAGTTCTTC. It yields the protein CASSISPVGLAGANEQFF.

The V call is TRBV7-3, the J call TRBJ2-5; D is unresolved. The CDR3 is 13 amino acids. With 4 bases removed from V and 4 bases from J, the gap between germline ends came to 10 bases. The germline CDR1 and CDR2 sequences are SGHTA and FQGTGA. CDR3 in DNA: TGTGCCAGCAGCTCTACCTATGGAGAGACCCAGTACTTC. Amino acid sequence: CASSSTYGETQYF.

The V call is TRBV6-5, the J call TRBJ2-5; the D gene is possibly TRBD2 (5 bases). The J call is in doubt because the DNA end fits TRBJ2-7 better. In germline, CDR1 is MNHEY, CDR2 SVGAGI. CDR3 length equals 13 residues. CDR3 DNA: TGTGCCAGCACTAACACACTAGGGCACGAGCAGTACTTC. Translated: CASTNTLGHEQYF.